The next 28 T cell receptor beta chains were all read from a single sample in a study of T cells in localized non-small cell lung cancer. Some clones are missing from TCRdb's copy, which holds only in-frame ones; the method was immunoSEQ multiplex PCR. The table has 7,500 to 8,500 clones, about 89% seen once; the top ten hold 25% to 30%. Sequenced here: peripheral blood, sampled before any cancer treatment. Receptors originate from a male donor older than 55 with stage III lung adenocarcinoma.

This clone appeared once. V is TRBV6-1 and J is TRBJ1-1, with 9 bases identical to TRBD1. This CDR3 contains 14 residues. CDR1 MNHNS and CDR2 SASEGT come from the germline V gene. Unmatched junction bases numbered 12, after V lost 8 bases and J lost 8 bases. CDR3 amino acids: CASGVRDREREAFF. CDR3 nucleotides: TGTGCCAGCGGAGTTCGGGACAGGGAACGGGAAGCTTTCTTT.

The V and J genes are TRBV27 and TRBJ1-5, with TRBD1 identical over 7 bases. Germline loops: CDR1 MNHEY, CDR2 SMNVEV (reference sequence). CDR3 length: 15 residues. J was trimmed by 4 bases and V by 2 bases; bases with no gene match: 5. The CDR3 bases are TGTGCCAGCAGTTTAAGACAGGGTGGGAATCAGCCCCAGCATTTT. The encoded protein is CASSLRQGGNQPQHF.

The rearrangement uses TRBV7-2 and TRBJ2-5; D is unclear. Trimming pared 1 base from V and 4 bases from J, leaving 13 bases between. The CDR3 spans 15 residues. Germline CDR1 SGHTA, CDR2 FQGNSA. This chain's CDR3 is CASSLVSRAGETQYF. The CDR3 DNA sequence: TGTGCCAGCAGCTTAGTGTCCCGAGCTGGAGAGACCCAGTACTTC.

This clone appeared once. The chain uses TRBV27 and TRBJ2-2; no clear D. Per the germline V gene, CDR1 is MNHEY and CDR2 is SMNVEV (reference sequence). The CDR3 spans 17 residues. V was clipped by 0 bases and J by 0 bases, with 11 bases between them. The CDR3 loop reads CASSLSSRFANTGELFF. Written as DNA, the CDR3 is TGTGCCAGCAGTTTATCTTCCAGGTTCGCGAACACCGGGGAGCTGTTTTTT.

V usage is TRBV9 and J usage is TRBJ2-7, with unresolved D. Trimming took 0 bases from V and 6 from J, leaving 13 bases between them. This CDR3 spans 14 amino acids. Looked up from germline, CDR1 is SGDLS and CDR2 is YYNGEE. Written as DNA, the CDR3 is TGTGCCAGCAGCGTAGGTCCCCCAATCTTCGAGCAGTACTTC. Protein sequence: CASSVGPPIFEQYF.

The chain has TRBV23-1 and TRBJ2-1, with 7 bases matching TRBD2. TRBV23-1 is known as an ORF, though its function is uncertain. The CDR3 consists of 14 residues. With V trimmed by 2 bases and J by 6 bases, 4 bases remained unmatched. Here the CDR3 reads CASSQPWGGNEQFF. Here the CDR3 DNA reads TGCGCCAGCAGTCAACCCTGGGGGGGCAATGAGCAGTTCTTC.

This chain connects TRBV27 to TRBJ2-5; 10 bases fit TRBD1. The CDR3 length is 16 residues. V lost 1 base, J lost 4 bases, and 6 bases stayed unmatched. Looked up from germline, CDR1 is MNHEY and CDR2 is SMNVEV (reference sequence). The CDR3 region is CASSLFRDRGGETQYF. The CDR3 bases are TGTGCCAGCAGTTTATTTCGGGACAGGGGCGGAGAGACCCAGTACTTC.

The chain is built from TRBV7-2 and TRBJ2-5, with TRBD1 matching 7 bases. CDR1 is SGHTA and CDR2 is FQGNSA in the germline V gene. V lost 6 bases, J lost 3 bases, and 1 base stayed unmatched. This CDR3 comprises 12 residues. In DNA form, the CDR3 reads TGTGCCAGCAGACAGGGGAAAGAGACCCAGTACTTC. Translated: CASRQGKETQYF.

V usage is TRBV28 and J usage is TRBJ2-7, with 10 bases lining up with TRBD2. V was clipped by 4 bases and J by 5 bases; unmatched bases: 11. Germline CDR1 is MDHEN and CDR2 is SYDVKM. The CDR3 length is 16 residues. The DNA for the CDR3 is TGTGCCAGCAGTTGGGACAGTGTAGCGGGGGGCGACGAGCAGTACTTC. Amino acid sequence: CASSWDSVAGGDEQYF.

The chain couples TRBV7-6 to TRBJ1-4; TRBD1 might be the D (6 bases). Germline V lookup: CDR1 SGHVS, CDR2 FNYEAQ. CDR3 length: 13 amino acids. The V and J ends lost 2 bases and 8 bases respectively, with 9 bases between them. The CDR3 is CASSLTRGEKLFF. Written as DNA, the CDR3 is TGTGCCAGCAGCTTAACAAGGGGGGAAAAACTGTTTTTT. Using reference TRBV7-6 and TRBJ1-4 for the parts outside the CDR3, the full variable domain is GAGVSQSPRYKVTKRGQDVALRCDPISGHVSLYWYRQALGQGPEFLTYFNYEAQQDKSGLPNDRFSAERPEGSISTLTIQRTEQRDSAMYRCASSLTRGEKLFFGSGTQLSVL.

This chain joins TRBV9 and TRBJ2-1; 13 nucleotides agree with TRBD2. Germline V gene sequence: CDR1 SGDLS, CDR2 YYNGEE. The CDR3 is 21 residues long. J gave up 6 bases and V 4 bases, and 22 bases lay outside the gene matches. Here the CDR3 reads CASSPMGGGLAGATSGNEQFF. In DNA, the CDR3 is TGTGCCAGCAGCCCCATGGGGGGAGGACTAGCGGGGGCTACCTCCGGCAATGAGCAGTTCTTC.

J is TRBJ2-7 and V is TRBV9; 13 bases fit TRBD2. The CDR3 runs 16 residues. Germline V gives CDR1 SGDLS, CDR2 YYNGEE. V lost 4 bases and J lost 3; bases outside the gene matches: 7. The CDR3 protein is CASSLTSGRGFYEQYF. CDR3 in DNA: TGTGCCAGCAGCCTTACTAGCGGGAGGGGATTCTACGAGCAGTACTTC.

This chain connects TRBV13 to TRBJ2-1, with 8 bases lining up with TRBD2. The CDR3 loop spans 19 amino acids. Germline values: CDR1 PRHDT, CDR2 FYEKMQ (reference sequence). V trimming: 2 bases; J trimming: 1 base; junction bases outside the gene matches: 13. The CDR3 protein is CASSLYRREESRSYNEQFF. CDR3 DNA: TGTGCCAGCAGCTTATATCGGCGGGAGGAGAGTAGGTCCTACAATGAGCAGTTCTTC.

The V gene is TRBV12-5, the J gene TRBJ1-2; D perhaps matches TRBD1 (5 bases). Germline CDR1 LGHNT, CDR2 FRNRAP. Trimming stripped 4 bases from V and 6 bases from J, with 18 bases between. The CDR3 spans 15 residues. The CDR3 nucleotides read TGTGCTAGTGGTTCTCGCCTAGGGGCAGGGAATGGCTACACCTTC. Translating it yields CASGSRLGAGNGYTF.

The V gene is TRBV7-9, the J gene TRBJ1-2, with 10 bases fitting TRBD1. V lost 5 bases and J lost 8; bases outside the gene matches: 8. The CDR3 extends over 14 amino acids. Germline CDR1 SEHNR, CDR2 FQNEAQ (reference sequence). CDR3 nucleotide sequence: TGTGCCAGCAGCCCCCTGACAGGGGGCGCCGGCTACACCTTC. Its translation is CASSPLTGGAGYTF.

The V gene is TRBV19, the J gene TRBJ2-7; 10 nucleotides agree with TRBD2. The germline V gene encodes CDR1 LNHDA and CDR2 SQIVND (reference sequence). V lost 3 bases to trimming and J lost 5 bases; unmatched junction nucleotides: 7. The CDR3 totals 15 residues. The CDR3 loop reads CASSISSGSRNEQYF. For the CDR3, the DNA is TGTGCCAGTAGTATTTCTAGCGGGAGTAGGAACGAGCAGTACTTC.

The chain couples TRBV5-1 to TRBJ1-4; D remains unclear. The CDR3 has 13 residues. The V gene lost 2 bases and the J gene lost 5 bases, with 7 bases spanning the gap. Germline V CDR1 and CDR2: SGHRS, YFSETQ. The CDR3 DNA follows: TGCGCCAGCAGCTTAGGTGGCAATGAAAAACTGTTTTTT. Its translation is CASSLGGNEKLFF.

By share, this clone ranks as medium-sized. The sample holds other DNA sequences that translate to the same CDR3. The CDR3 loop is CASSIQSEAFF. DNA of the CDR3: TGTGCCAGTAGTATACAAAGTGAAGCTTTCTTT. V usage is TRBV19 and J usage is TRBJ1-1; no reliable D call. Germline V CDR1 and CDR2: LNHDA, SQIVND (reference sequence). The CDR3 extends over 11 amino acids. Trimming stripped 2 bases from V and 7 bases from J, with 5 bases between.

This clone qualifies as medium-sized. The chain recombines TRBV20-1 with TRBJ1-1; no clear D gene. The V and J ends lost 0 bases and 4 bases respectively, with 3 bases between them. Germline CDR1 DFQATT, CDR2 SNEGSKA (reference sequence). The CDR3 is 11 amino acids. The CDR3 region is CSARESTEAFF. The CDR3 nucleotides read TGCAGTGCTAGAGAGAGCACTGAAGCTTTCTTT.

This clone was observed a single time. The CDR3 bases are TGTGCCAGCAGTGCCTTAGCGGGGGGTAACACCGGGGAGCTGTTTTTT. This gives the protein CASSALAGGNTGELFF. This chain uses TRBV2 with TRBJ2-2, with 10 bases aligning to TRBD2. The length of the CDR3 is 16 residues. V trimming: 4 bases; J trimming: 2 bases; junction bases outside the gene matches: 4. Germline CDR1 and CDR2: SNHLY and FYNNEI.

Here the CDR3 reads CASSLGPAGAYEQYF. DNA of the CDR3: TGTGCCAGCAGCTTAGGGCCAGCAGGGGCCTACGAGCAGTACTTC. The chain joins TRBV11-3 to TRBJ2-7; possibly TRBD1 for D (6 bases). Trimming took 1 base from V and 2 from J, leaving 12 bases between them. CDR1 and CDR2 (germline): SGHNT, YENEEA. This CDR3 comprises 15 residues. The full variable domain, with the rest looked up from reference TRBV11-3 and TRBJ2-7, is EAGVVQSPRYKIIEKKQPVAFWCNPISGHNTLYWYLQNLGQGPELLIRYENEEAVDDSQLPKDRFSAERLKGVDSTLKIQPAELGDSAVYLCASSLGPAGAYEQYFGPGTRLTVT.

The rearrangement joins TRBV5-4 to TRBJ2-1; D possibly matches TRBD1 or TRBD2 (5 bases each). V was shortened by 4 bases and J by 5 bases, with 10 bases between the two germline ends. The CDR3 is made up of 13 amino acids. Germline CDR1 and CDR2: SGHNT and YYREEE (reference sequence). CDR3 coding DNA: TGTGCCAGCAGCGGGGGACCGCACAATGAGCAGTTCTTC. This translates into CASSGGPHNEQFF.

This chain joins TRBV10-2 and TRBJ1-1; a possible D gene is TRBD1 (6 bases). Germline V gene sequence: CDR1 WSHSY, CDR2 SAAADI. The CDR3 is 13 residues long. Trimming removed 10 bases at V and 5 bases at J, with 17 bases between. The CDR3 DNA reads TGCGCCACCTGCGCAGGGGTCGTAACTGAAGCTTTCTTT. As protein: CATCAGVVTEAFF.

This chain joins TRBV7-9 and TRBJ1-1; D is unclear. Germline V lookup: CDR1 SEHNR, CDR2 FQNEAQ (reference sequence). V was shortened by 1 base and J by 2 bases, with 11 bases between the two germline ends. The CDR3 is 15 residues long. CDR3 region: CASSLGGDGNTEAFF. The CDR3, as DNA: TGTGCCAGCAGCTTAGGGGGAGATGGAAACACTGAAGCTTTCTTT. Looking up the rest from reference TRBV7-9 and TRBJ1-1 gives the full variable domain: DTGVSQNPRHKITKRGQNVTFRCDPISEHNRLYWYRQTLGQGPEFLTYFQNEAQLEKSRLLSDRFSAERPKGSFSTLEIQRTEQGDSAMYLCASSLGGDGNTEAFFGQGTRLTVV.

This chain uses TRBV27 with TRBJ1-1; 8 positions match TRBD1. Per the germline V gene, CDR1 is MNHEY and CDR2 is SMNVEV (reference sequence). CDR3 length: 15 amino acids. V dropped 6 bases and J dropped 7; count of bases not matched to a gene: 13. The CDR3: CASRELSGGKGEAFF. For the CDR3, the DNA is TGTGCCAGCAGGGAGCTCTCAGGGGGCAAGGGTGAAGCTTTCTTT.

The V and J genes are TRBV27 and TRBJ2-7; 7 positions match TRBD1. CDR3 length: 12 amino acids. V lost 8 bases to trimming and J lost 2 bases; unmatched junction nucleotides: 3. CDR1 and CDR2 (germline): MNHEY, SMNVEV (reference sequence). The CDR3 is CASVGTAYEQYF. The CDR3 bases are TGTGCCAGCGTTGGGACAGCCTACGAGCAGTACTTC.

The CDR3 nucleotides are TGCGCCAGCAGCCAAGGGACAGTGAATCAAGAGACCCAGTACTTC. Encoded protein: CASSQGTVNQETQYF. The chain uses TRBV5-1 and TRBJ2-5; 7 positions agree with TRBD1. The germline V gene encodes CDR1 SGHRS and CDR2 YFSETQ. Trimming took 4 bases from V and 2 from J; bases not matched to a gene: 8. The CDR3 spans 15 residues.

The chain couples TRBV15 to TRBJ2-7, with 7 bases lining up with TRBD1. CDR1 is LNHNV and CDR2 is YYDKDF in the germline V gene (reference sequence). V was clipped by 0 bases and J by 7 bases; unmatched bases: 9. The CDR3 length is 15 residues. The CDR3 loop reads CATSRDGVQGVEQYF. DNA for the CDR3: TGTGCCACCAGCAGAGATGGGGTTCAGGGGGTTGAGCAGTACTTC.